One sample yielded the 5 T cell receptor beta chains listed below, sequenced in a study of T cell repertoires in cytomegalovirus infection. TCRdb ran MiXCR on the reads and lists one entry per CDR3 protein. The profile shows fewer than 550,000 distinct CDR3 sequences, 25% to 40% of them singletons. Sequencing was carried out using PBMCs. All receptors derive from a human donor in good health (CMV status not recorded). Some clones in this sample may be carry-over from other donors' samples.

This clonotype has only a few counts. The chain is built from TRBV20-1 and TRBJ2-5; D might be TRBD1 (5 bases). The CDR3 extends over 14 amino acids. Germline V lookup: CDR1 DFQATT, CDR2 SNEGSKA (reference sequence). V was clipped by 1 base and J by 0 bases, with 9 bases between them. The CDR3 DNA is TGCAGTGCTAGAGTGACAGAGAACCAAGAGACCCAGTACTTC. This gives the protein CSARVTENQETQYF.

This clonotype was found a few times. The chain carries TRBV28 and TRBJ2-5, with 7 bases matching TRBD1. There are 13 residues in the CDR3. Trimming cost V 6 bases and J 6 bases; bases outside gene matches: 7. CDR1 is MDHEN, CDR2 SYDVKM, per germline. The CDR3 DNA follows: TGTGCCAGCAGACAGACAGGGAGACAGACCCAGTACTTC. The encoded protein is CASRQTGRQTQYF.

The chain joins TRBV5-1 to TRBJ2-3, with TRBD1 as a possible D gene (7 bases). The CDR3 spans 17 residues. Germline V gives CDR1 SGHRS, CDR2 YFSETQ. V was clipped by 4 bases and J by 6 bases, with 24 bases between them. The CDR3 is CASSETLAGGRLDTQYF. Here the CDR3 DNA reads TGCGCCAGCAGCGAAACCCTCGCAGGGGGGCGCCTCGATACGCAGTATTTT.

Turning to this clonotype: A clone one base away is much larger, so this may be a read error. This chain connects TRBV7-8 to TRBJ2-2; D is undetermined. The CDR3 has 15 amino acids. Germline values: CDR1 SGHVS, CDR2 FQNEAQ. Written as DNA, the CDR3 is TGTGCCAGCAGCTTAGGGTTAGCCAACACCAGGGAGCTGTTTTTT. This gives the protein CASSLGLANTRELFF.

V gene TRBV19 combines with J gene TRBJ1-1; D gene ambiguous. The CDR3 contains 14 residues. Trimming removed 5 bases at V and 5 bases at J, with 15 bases between. Per germline, CDR1 LNHDA and CDR2 SQIVND (reference sequence). The CDR3: CASSSPGIGTEAFF. The CDR3 nucleotides read TGTGCCAGTAGTTCTCCCGGGATTGGGACTGAAGCTTTCTTT.